Listed below are T cell receptor beta chains from one sample, sequenced in a study of post-analysis software for immune sequencing data. TCRdb recomputed calls from the PCR reads with MiXCR, one row per CDR3 protein. The profile shows approximately 770,000 distinct CDR3 sequences, around 45% of them singletons. Sequencing was done on a sample of blood. All receptors come from a girl under 18 with multiple sclerosis. The conserved cysteine and the conserved F or W are not part of the CDR3 here.

J | V | CDR3
TRBJ1-1 | TRBV4-1 | ASSQDGSGVNTEAF
TRBJ2-6 | TRBV28 | ASSFLTGTTLKANVLT
TRBJ1-5 | TRBV21-1 | ASSKADRDRRRGSNQPQH
TRBJ2-1 | TRBV6-5 | ASSRPGLSNNEQF
TRBJ1-2 | TRBV18 | ASSPQAQGNYGYT
NA | TRBV20-1 | SARRTGFHEQY
TRBJ1-1 | TRBV15 | ATSQSPRLEAF
TRBJ2-7 | TRBV6-6 | ASRGGSYEQY
TRBJ2-5 | TRBV20-1 | SATPGLAGGGGETQY
TRBJ2-5 | TRBV7-8 | ASSLYGWGETQY
TRBJ2-1 | TRBV7-3 | ASSLAGGATNKQF
TRBJ2-1 | TRBV7-3 | ASSLFSTRLPDEQF
TRBJ2-4 | TRBV20-1 | SATSSLAKNIQY
TRBJ2-3 | TRBV12-3/TRBV12-4 | ASSLSGGGADTQY
NA | TRBV29-1 | STRTVDSYEQY
TRBJ2-3 | TRBV9 | ASSGVGGDTQY
TRBJ2-3 | TRBV10-3 | AIKGRARTDTQY
TRBJ2-1 | TRBV20-1 | SAEEGDYNEQF
TRBJ2-1 | TRBV29-1 | SVKGLGGDNGQF
TRBJ2-5 | TRBV28 | ASSFAGGSETQY
TRBJ2-7 | TRBV28 | ASSPGWRDTTYEQY
TRBJ2-3 | TRBV27 | ASMGTFGGTDTQY
NA | TRBV7-2 | ASSLDPRYEQY
TRBJ2-7 | TRBV7-8 | ASSPRDDSYEQY
TRBJ2-6 | TRBV7-2 | ASSLAWGRGANVLT
NA | TRBV11-1 | VSSSQARGYEQY
TRBJ1-2 | TRBV12-3/TRBV12-4 | ASSPPGTGVYGYT
TRBJ2-7 | TRBV6-6 | ASSTPLAYYEQY
TRBJ2-1 | TRBV5-1 | ASSGRGGRSRNEQF
TRBJ2-3 | TRBV24-1 | ATGGPQGTQY
TRBJ2-1 | TRBV20-1 | SARDVSAPSSSYNEQF
TRBJ2-7 | TRBV12-3/TRBV12-4 | ASSFVGNEQY
TRBJ2-1 | TRBV29-1 | SVLRALEQF
TRBJ2-7 | TRBV5-1 | ASGQPGYEQY
TRBJ1-1 | TRBV12-3/TRBV12-4 | ASSFAGMGTEAF
TRBJ1-5 | TRBV18 | ASSPSSGRTQAQH
TRBJ2-3 | TRBV4-3 | ASSSRLGLANTDTQY
TRBJ2-4 | TRBV20-1 | SARDLAKNIQY
TRBJ2-3 | TRBV6-5 | ASSFRGGQGSLAQY
TRBJ1-4 | TRBV20-1 | SARDRAGEKLF
TRBJ1-2 | TRBV6-6 | ASSYTTGTNYGYT
TRBJ2-2 | TRBV6-5 | ASSYLGLAVGEPGELF
TRBJ2-3 | TRBV12-3/TRBV12-4 | ASSFNYLVY
TRBJ2-1 | TRBV24-1 | ATSESGRGNEQF
TRBJ2-3 | TRBV3-1 | ASSQDPGVADTQY
TRBJ2-6 | TRBV20-1 | SAGGLAGGLSGANVLT
TRBJ2-1 | TRBV27 | ASSLLQGSEQF
TRBJ2-5 | TRBV4-2 | ASSPQTWETQY